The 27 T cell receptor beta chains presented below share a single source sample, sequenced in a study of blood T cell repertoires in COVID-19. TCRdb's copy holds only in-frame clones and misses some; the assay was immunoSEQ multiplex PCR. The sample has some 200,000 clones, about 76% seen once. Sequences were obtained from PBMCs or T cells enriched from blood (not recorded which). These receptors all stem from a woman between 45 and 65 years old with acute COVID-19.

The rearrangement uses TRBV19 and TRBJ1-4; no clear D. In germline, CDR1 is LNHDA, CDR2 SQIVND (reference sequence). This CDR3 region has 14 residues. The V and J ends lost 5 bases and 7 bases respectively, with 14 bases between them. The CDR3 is CASSSAGGSEKLFF. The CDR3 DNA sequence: TGTGCCAGTAGTTCTGCGGGTGGGTCTGAAAAACTGTTTTTT.

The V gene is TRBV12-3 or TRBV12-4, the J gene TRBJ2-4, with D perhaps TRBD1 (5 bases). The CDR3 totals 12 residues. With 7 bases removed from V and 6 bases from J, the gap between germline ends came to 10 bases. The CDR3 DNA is TGTGCCAGCACCAATAGGGGAAACATTCAGTACTTC. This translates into CASTNRGNIQYF.

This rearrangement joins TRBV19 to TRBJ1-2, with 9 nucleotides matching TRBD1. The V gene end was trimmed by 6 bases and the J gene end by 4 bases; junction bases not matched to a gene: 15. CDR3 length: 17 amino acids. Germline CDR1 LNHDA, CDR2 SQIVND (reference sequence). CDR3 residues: CASSQIGTGPLIYGYTF. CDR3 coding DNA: TGTGCCAGTAGCCAAATCGGGACAGGGCCTTTAATCTATGGCTACACCTTC. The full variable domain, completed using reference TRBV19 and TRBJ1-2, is DGGITQSPKYLFRKEGQNVTLSCEQNLNHDAMYWYRQDPGQGLRLIYYSQIVNDFQKGDIAEGYSVSREKKESFPLTVTSAQKNPTAFYLCASSQIGTGPLIYGYTFGSGTRLTVV.

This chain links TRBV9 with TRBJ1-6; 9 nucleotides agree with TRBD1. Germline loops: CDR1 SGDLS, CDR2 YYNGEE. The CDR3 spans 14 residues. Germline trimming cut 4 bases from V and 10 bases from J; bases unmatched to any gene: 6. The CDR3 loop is CASSTGTGSSPLHF. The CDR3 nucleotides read TGTGCCAGCAGCACCGGGACAGGGTCCTCACCCCTCCACTTT.

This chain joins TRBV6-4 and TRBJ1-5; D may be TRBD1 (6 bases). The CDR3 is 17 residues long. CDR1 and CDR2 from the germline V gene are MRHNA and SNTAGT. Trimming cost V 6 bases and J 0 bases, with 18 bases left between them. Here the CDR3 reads CASRAGVYCTSNQPQHF. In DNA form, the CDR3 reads TGTGCCAGCAGGGCAGGGGTTTATTGTACTAGCAATCAGCCCCAGCATTTT.

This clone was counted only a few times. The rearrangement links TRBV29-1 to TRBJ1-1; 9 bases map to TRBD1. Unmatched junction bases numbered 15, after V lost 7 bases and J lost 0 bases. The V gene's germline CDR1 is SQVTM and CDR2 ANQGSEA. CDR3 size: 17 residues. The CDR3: CSARLGGTGSMNTEAFF. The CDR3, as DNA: TGCAGCGCCCGCCTCGGCGGGACAGGGTCCATGAACACTGAAGCTTTCTTT. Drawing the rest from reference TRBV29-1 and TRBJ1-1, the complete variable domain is SAVISQKPSRDICQRGTSLTIQCQVDSQVTMMFWYRQQPGQSLTLIATANQGSEATYESGFVIDKFPISRPNLTFSTLTVSNMSPEDSSIYLCSARLGGTGSMNTEAFFGQGTRLTVV.

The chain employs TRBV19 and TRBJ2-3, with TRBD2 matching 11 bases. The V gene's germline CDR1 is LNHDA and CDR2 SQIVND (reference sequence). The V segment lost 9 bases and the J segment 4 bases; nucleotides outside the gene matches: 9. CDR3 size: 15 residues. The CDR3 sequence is CARQILAGGSDTQYF. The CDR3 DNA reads TGTGCCAGACAGATCCTAGCGGGAGGCTCAGATACGCAGTATTTT.

The CDR3: CASRSAGTATNEKLFF. CDR3 bases: TGTGCCAGCAGGTCGGCCGGGACAGCAACTAATGAAAAACTGTTTTTT. The chain has TRBV28 and TRBJ1-4, with 7 bases that match TRBD1. This CDR3 spans 16 amino acids. Germline trimming cut 6 bases from V and 0 bases from J; bases unmatched to any gene: 7. Per the germline V gene, CDR1 is MDHEN and CDR2 is SYDVKM.

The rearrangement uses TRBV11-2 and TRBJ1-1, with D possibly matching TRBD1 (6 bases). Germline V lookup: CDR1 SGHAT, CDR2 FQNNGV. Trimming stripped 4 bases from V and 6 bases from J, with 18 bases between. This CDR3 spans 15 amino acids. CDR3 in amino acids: CASSSGRQGSPEAFF. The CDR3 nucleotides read TGTGCCAGCAGCTCAGGACGGCAGGGGAGTCCTGAAGCTTTCTTT.

The CDR3 loop is CASNTGYTEAFF. The CDR3 DNA is TGCGCCAGCAATACAGGGTACACTGAAGCTTTCTTT. The J gene is TRBJ1-1, the V gene TRBV10-2, with D tentatively TRBD1 (6 bases). Trimming left V 7 bases short and J 3 bases short, with 9 bases between. Germline CDR1 WSHSY, CDR2 SAAADI. The CDR3 is 12 residues long.

CDR3: CASSEPTGNNEQFF. In nucleotides, the CDR3 is TGTGCCAGCAGTGAACCTACAGGTAACAATGAGCAGTTCTTC. This rearrangement joins TRBV6-1 to TRBJ2-1; a possible D gene is TRBD1 (5 bases). V lost 2 bases to trimming and J lost 5 bases, with 10 bases between them. The CDR3 runs 14 residues. The germline V gene has CDR1 MNHNS and CDR2 SASEGT.

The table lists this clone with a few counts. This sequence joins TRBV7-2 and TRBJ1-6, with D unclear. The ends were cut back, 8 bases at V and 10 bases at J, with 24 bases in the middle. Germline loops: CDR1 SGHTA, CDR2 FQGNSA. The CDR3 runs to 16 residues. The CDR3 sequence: CASRQEGQRGSSPLHF. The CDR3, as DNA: TGTGCCAGCCGTCAAGAGGGCCAACGGGGTTCATCACCCCTCCACTTT.

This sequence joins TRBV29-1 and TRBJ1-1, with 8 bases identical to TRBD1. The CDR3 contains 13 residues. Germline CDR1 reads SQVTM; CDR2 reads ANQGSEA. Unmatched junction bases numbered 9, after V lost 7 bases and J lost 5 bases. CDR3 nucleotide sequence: TGCAGCGGGTGGACAGGGACGGGGACTGAAGCTTTCTTT. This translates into CSGWTGTGTEAFF.

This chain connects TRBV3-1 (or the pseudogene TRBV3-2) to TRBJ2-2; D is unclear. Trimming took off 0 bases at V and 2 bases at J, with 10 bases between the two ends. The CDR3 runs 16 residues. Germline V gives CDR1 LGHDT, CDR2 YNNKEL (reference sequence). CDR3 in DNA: TGTGCCAGCAGCCAAGATCTAACAGCTAACACCGGGGAGCTGTTTTTT. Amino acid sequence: CASSQDLTANTGELFF.

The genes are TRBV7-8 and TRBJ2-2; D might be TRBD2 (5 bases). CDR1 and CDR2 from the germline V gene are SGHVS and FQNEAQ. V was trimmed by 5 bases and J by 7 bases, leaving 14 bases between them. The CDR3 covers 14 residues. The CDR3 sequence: CASSPQTGNGELFF. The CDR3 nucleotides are TGTGCCAGCAGCCCCCAGACGGGGAACGGGGAGCTGTTTTTT.

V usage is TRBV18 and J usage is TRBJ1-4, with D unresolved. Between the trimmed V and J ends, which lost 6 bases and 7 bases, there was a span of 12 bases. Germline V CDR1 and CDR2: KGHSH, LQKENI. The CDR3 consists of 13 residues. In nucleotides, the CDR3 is TGTGCCAGCTCGCAGTGGGGAGGTGAAAAACTGTTTTTT. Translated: CASSQWGGEKLFF.

The CDR3 reads CAWGTGNTIYF. The CDR3 DNA follows: TGTGCCTGGGGTACTGGAAACACCATATATTTT. This rearrangement joins TRBV30 to TRBJ1-3; D uncertain. With 5 bases removed from V and 2 bases from J, the gap between germline ends came to 4 bases. The germline V gene encodes CDR1 GTSNPN and CDR2 SVGIG (reference sequence). This CDR3 region has 11 residues.

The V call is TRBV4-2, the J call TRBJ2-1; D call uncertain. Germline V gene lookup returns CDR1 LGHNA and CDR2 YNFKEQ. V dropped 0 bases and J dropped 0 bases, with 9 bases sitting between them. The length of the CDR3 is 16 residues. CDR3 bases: TGTGCCAGCAGCCAAGACAACTGGAGCTCCTACAATGAGCAGTTCTTC. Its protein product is CASSQDNWSSYNEQFF.

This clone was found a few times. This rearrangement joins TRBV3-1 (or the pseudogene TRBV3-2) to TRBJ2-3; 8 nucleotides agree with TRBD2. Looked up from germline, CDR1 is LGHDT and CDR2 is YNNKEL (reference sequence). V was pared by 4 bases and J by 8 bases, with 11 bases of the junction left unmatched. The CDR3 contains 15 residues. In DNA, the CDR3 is TGTGCCAGCAGCCGGGGTACAGCGGGAGTGAGTACGCAGTATTTT. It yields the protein CASSRGTAGVSTQYF.

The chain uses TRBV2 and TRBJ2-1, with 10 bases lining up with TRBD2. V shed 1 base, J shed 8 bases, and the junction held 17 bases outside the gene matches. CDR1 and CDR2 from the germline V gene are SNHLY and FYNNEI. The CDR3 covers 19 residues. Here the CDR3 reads CASSEGWLGASGREYEQFF. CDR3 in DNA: TGTGCCAGCAGTGAAGGGTGGTTGGGGGCTAGCGGGAGAGAGTATGAGCAGTTCTTC.

The CDR3 DNA follows: TGTGCCAGCAGCTCAGTGGGGCAGGGAGGAAACACCATATATTTT. This sequence encodes CASSSVGQGGNTIYF. This chain connects TRBV7-2 to TRBJ1-3; perhaps TRBD1 as D (5 bases). Trimming stripped 4 bases from V and 4 bases from J, with 14 bases between. The CDR3 sequence is 15 residues long. The germline gives CDR1 SGHTA, CDR2 FQGNSA.

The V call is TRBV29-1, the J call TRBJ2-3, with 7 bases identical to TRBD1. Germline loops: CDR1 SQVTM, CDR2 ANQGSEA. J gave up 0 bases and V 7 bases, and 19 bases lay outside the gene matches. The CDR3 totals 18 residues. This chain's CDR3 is CSGHDSEGAQSSTDTQYF. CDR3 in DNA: TGCAGCGGGCACGACTCAGAGGGGGCCCAATCTAGCACAGATACGCAGTATTTT.

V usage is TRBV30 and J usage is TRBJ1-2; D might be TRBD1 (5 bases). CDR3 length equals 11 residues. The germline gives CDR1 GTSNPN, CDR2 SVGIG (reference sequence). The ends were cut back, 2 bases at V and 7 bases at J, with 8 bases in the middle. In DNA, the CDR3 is TGTGCCTGGAGTCGGGGGGTTGGCTACACCTTC. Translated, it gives CAWSRGVGYTF.

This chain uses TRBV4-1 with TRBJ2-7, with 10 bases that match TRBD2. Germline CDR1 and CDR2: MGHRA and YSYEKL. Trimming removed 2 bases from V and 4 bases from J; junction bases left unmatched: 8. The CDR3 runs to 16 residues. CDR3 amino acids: CASSQSLSGGAYEQYF. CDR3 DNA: TGCGCCAGCAGCCAAAGTCTCAGCGGGGGGGCGTACGAGCAGTACTTC.

CDR3 coding DNA: TGTGCCAGCAGCCGTAGGGACAGGGATAGCAATCAGCCCCAGCATTTT. It yields the protein CASSRRDRDSNQPQHF. The rearrangement joins TRBV5-6 to TRBJ1-5, with TRBD1 identical over 9 bases. J was trimmed by 0 bases and V by 4 bases; bases with no gene match: 5. Germline lookup yields CDR1 SGHDT and CDR2 YYEEEE. The CDR3 runs to 16 residues.

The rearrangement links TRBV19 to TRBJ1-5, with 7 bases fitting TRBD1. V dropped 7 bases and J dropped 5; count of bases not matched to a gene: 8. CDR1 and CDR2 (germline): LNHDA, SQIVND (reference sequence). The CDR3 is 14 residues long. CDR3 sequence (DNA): TGTGCCAGTAAACCAGCAGGGGGTTATCAGCCCCAGCATTTT. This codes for CASKPAGGYQPQHF.

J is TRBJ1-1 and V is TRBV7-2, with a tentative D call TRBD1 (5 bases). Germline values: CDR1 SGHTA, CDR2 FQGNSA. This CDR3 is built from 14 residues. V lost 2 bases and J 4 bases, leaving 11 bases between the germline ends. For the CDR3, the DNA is TGTGCCAGCAGCTTAATGGGCGGGGGCACTGAAGCTTTCTTT. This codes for CASSLMGGGTEAFF.